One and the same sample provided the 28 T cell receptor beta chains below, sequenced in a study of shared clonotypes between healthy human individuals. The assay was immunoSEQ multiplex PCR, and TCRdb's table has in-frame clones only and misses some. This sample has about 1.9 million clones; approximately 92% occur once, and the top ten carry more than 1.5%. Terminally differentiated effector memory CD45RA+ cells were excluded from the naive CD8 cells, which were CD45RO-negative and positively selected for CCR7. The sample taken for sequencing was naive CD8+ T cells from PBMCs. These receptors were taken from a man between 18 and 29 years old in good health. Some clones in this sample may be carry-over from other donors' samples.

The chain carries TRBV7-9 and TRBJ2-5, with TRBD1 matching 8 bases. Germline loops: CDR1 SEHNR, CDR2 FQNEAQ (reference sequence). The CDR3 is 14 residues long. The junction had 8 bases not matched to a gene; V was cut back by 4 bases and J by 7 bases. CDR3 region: CASSWQGAVVTQYF. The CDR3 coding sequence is TGTGCCAGCAGCTGGCAGGGGGCCGTTGTGACCCAGTACTTC.

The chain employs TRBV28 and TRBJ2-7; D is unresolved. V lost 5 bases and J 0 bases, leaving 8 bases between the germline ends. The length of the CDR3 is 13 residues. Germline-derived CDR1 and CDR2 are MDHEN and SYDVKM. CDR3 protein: CASSSTFSYEQYF. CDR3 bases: TGTGCCAGCAGTAGTACATTCTCCTACGAGCAGTACTTC.

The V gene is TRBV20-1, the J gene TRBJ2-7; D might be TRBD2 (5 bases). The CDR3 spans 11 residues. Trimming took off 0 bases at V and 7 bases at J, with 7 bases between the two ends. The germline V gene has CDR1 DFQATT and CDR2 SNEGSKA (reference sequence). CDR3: CSARDGREQYF. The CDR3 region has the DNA TGCAGTGCTAGAGATGGGAGAGAGCAGTACTTC.

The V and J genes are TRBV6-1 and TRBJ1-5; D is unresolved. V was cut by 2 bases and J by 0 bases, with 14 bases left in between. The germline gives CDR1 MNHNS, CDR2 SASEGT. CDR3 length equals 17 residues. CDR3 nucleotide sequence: TGTGCCAGCAGTGAAAAAGCTGGACCTTATAGCAATCAGCCCCAGCATTTT. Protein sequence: CASSEKAGPYSNQPQHF.

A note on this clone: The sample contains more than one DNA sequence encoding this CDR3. The CDR3 DNA reads as TGTGCCAGTTCCTTGGGCCGTTACGAGCAGTACTTC. It codes for CASSLGRYEQYF. The rearrangement joins TRBV28 to TRBJ2-7; no clear D. V shed 9 bases and J shed 4 bases, with 13 bases lying between them. Germline CDR1 is MDHEN and CDR2 is SYDVKM. The CDR3 runs to 12 residues.

The CDR3 nucleotides are TGTGCCAGCAGCTTCAGCAGGGCCCCCCACCAAGAGACCCAGTACTTC. This translates into CASSFSRAPHQETQYF. The chain combines TRBV7-9 with TRBJ2-5; tentatively, D is TRBD1 (5 bases). The V and J ends lost 3 bases and 0 bases respectively, with 14 bases between them. The CDR3 consists of 16 residues. Germline V gives CDR1 SEHNR, CDR2 FQNEAQ (reference sequence).

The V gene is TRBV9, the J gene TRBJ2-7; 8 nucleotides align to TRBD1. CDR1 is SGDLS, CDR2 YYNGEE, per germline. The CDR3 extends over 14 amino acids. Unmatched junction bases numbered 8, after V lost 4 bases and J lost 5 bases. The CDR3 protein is CASSPGQGSHEQYF. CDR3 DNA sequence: TGTGCCAGCAGCCCAGGACAGGGATCCCACGAGCAGTACTTC. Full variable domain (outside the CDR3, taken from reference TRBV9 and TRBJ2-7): DSGVTQTPKHLITATGQRVTLRCSPRSGDLSVYWYQQSLDQGLQFLIQYYNGEERAKGNILERFSAQQFPDLHSELNLSSLELGDSALYFCASSPGQGSHEQYFGPGTRLTVT.

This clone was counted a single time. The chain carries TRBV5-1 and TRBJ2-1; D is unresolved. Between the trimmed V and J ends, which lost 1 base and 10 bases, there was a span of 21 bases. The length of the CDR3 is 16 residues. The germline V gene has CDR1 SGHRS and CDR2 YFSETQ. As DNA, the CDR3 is TGCGCCAGCAGCTTGTCAATTTCGTCCCTGTCTTTAGAGCAGTTCTTC. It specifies CASSLSISSLSLEQFF. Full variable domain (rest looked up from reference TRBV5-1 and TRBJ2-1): KAGVTQTPRYLIKTRGQQVTLSCSPISGHRSVSWYQQTPGQGLQFLFEYFSETQRNKGNFPGRFSGRQFSNSRSEMNVSTLELGDSALYLCASSLSISSLSLEQFFGPGTRLTVL.

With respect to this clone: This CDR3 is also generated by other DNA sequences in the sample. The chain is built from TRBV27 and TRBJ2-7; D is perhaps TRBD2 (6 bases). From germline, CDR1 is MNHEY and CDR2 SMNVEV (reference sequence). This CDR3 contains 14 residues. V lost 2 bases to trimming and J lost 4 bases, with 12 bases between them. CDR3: CASSLMGGSYEQYF. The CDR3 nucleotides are TGTGCCAGCAGTTTAATGGGGGGTTCTTACGAGCAGTACTTC.

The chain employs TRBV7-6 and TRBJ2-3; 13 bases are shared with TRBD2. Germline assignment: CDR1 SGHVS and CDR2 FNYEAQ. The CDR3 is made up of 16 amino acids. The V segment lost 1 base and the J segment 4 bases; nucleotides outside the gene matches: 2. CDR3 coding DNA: TGTGCCAGCAGCTTAGAGGGACTAGCGGGACCAGATACGCAGTATTTT. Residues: CASSLEGLAGPDTQYF.

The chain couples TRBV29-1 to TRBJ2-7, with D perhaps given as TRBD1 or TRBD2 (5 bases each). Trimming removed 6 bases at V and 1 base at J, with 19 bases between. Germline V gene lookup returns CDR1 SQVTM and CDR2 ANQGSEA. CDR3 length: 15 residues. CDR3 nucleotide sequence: TGCAGCGTGGGAAGGTCGGGACCAAAATCCTACGAGCAGTACTTC. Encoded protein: CSVGRSGPKSYEQYF.

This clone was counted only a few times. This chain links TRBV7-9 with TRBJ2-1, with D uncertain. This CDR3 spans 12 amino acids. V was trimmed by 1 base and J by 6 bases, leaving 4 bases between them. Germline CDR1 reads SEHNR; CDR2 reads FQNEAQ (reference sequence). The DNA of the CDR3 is TGTGCCAGCAGCTTAGAATTCAATGAGCAGTTCTTC. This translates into CASSLEFNEQFF. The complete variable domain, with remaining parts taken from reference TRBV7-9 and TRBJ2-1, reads DTGVSQNPRHKITKRGQNVTFRCDPISEHNRLYWYRQTLGQGPEFLTYFQNEAQLEKSRLLSDRFSAERPKGSFSTLEIQRTEQGDSAMYLCASSLEFNEQFFGPGTRLTVL.

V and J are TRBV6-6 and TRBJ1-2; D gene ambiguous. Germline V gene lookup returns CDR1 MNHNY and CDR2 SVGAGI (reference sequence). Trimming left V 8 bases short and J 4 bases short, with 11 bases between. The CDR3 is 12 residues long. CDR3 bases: TGTGCCAGCGGTGACTATCTCTATGGCTACACCTTC. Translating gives CASGDYLYGYTF.

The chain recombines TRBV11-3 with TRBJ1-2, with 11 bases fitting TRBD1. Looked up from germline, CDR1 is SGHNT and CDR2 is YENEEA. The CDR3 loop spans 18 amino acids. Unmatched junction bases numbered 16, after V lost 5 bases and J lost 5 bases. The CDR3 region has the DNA TGTGCCAGCAGCGTAAACGCCGACCCGGGACAGGGGGATTATGGCTACACCTTC. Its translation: CASSVNADPGQGDYGYTF.

CDR3 loop: CASSLGVNRAGDEQYF. DNA of the CDR3: TGTGCCAGCAGCTTAGGAGTAAACAGGGCTGGCGACGAGCAGTACTTC. The chain uses TRBV11-2 and TRBJ2-7; possible D gene TRBD1, 6 bases. CDR3 size: 16 residues. Trimming took off 1 base at V and 5 bases at J, with 18 bases between the two ends. Germline V CDR1 and CDR2: SGHAT, FQNNGV.

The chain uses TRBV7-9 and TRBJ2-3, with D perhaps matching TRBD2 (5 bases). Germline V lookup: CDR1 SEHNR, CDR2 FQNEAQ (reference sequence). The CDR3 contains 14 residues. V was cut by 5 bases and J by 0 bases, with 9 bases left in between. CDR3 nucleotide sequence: TGTGCCAGCAGCCCCGGGGTTAGCACAGATACGCAGTATTTT. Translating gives CASSPGVSTDTQYF.

The CDR3 region has the DNA TGTGCCAGCTTAGCCCCGTGGGGGAGAGATAGCGGGGCGGGGTGGCAGTTCTTC. This gives the protein CASLAPWGRDSGAGWQFF. The chain employs TRBV6-4 and TRBJ2-1; 8 bases map to TRBD2. The CDR3 contains 18 residues. In germline, CDR1 is MRHNA, CDR2 SNTAGT. After removal of 8 bases from V and 12 bases from J, the junction contained 27 bases not matched to a gene.

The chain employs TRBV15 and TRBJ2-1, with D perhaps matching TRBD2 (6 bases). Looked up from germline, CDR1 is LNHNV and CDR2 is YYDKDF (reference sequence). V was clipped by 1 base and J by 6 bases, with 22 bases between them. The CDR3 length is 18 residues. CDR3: CATSRVSPLAPVFNEQFF. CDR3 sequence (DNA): TGTGCCACCAGCAGAGTGTCCCCCCTAGCGCCGGTCTTCAATGAGCAGTTCTTC.

The CDR3 reads CASSIDHWAYGAFF. The CDR3 DNA follows: TGTGCCAGTAGTATAGATCATTGGGCCTATGGAGCTTTCTTT. The rearrangement joins TRBV19 to TRBJ1-1; D is undetermined. Trimming took off 0 bases at V and 10 bases at J, with 15 bases between the two ends. The CDR3 length is 14 residues. The germline gives CDR1 LNHDA, CDR2 SQIVND (reference sequence).

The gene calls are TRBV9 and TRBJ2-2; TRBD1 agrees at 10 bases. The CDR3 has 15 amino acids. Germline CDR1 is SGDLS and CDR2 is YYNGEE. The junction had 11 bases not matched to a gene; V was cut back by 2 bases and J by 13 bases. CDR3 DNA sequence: TGTGCCAGCAGCGTCACCCAAAACCGGGACAGGGGGCTGTTTTTT. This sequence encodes CASSVTQNRDRGLFF.

The CDR3 loop reads CASSYPQVGFVEQYF. CDR3 bases: TGTGCCAGCAGTTACCCCCAGGTGGGATTCGTCGAGCAGTACTTC. The chain is built from TRBV6-6 and TRBJ2-7; D uncertain. This CDR3 spans 15 amino acids. Germline-derived CDR1 and CDR2 are MNHNY and SVGAGI (reference sequence). V lost 2 bases, J lost 6 bases, and 17 bases lay in between.

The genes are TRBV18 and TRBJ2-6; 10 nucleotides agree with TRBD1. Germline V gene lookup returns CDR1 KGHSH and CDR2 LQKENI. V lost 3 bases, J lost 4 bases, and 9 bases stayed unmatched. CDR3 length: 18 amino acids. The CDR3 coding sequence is TGTGCCAGCTCACCTTCCCGACAGGGGGCAGCGGGGGCCAACGTCCTGACTTTC. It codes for CASSPSRQGAAGANVLTF.

The CDR3 sequence is CASSESATESYSYEQYF. The CDR3, as DNA: TGTGCCAGCAGCGAGAGCGCCACAGAATCGTACTCCTACGAGCAGTACTTC. V and J are TRBV7-9 and TRBJ2-7; D not resolved. The CDR3 length is 17 residues. The germline V and J ends were trimmed by 5 bases and 0 bases, with 20 bases remaining between them. Germline V gene lookup returns CDR1 SEHNR and CDR2 FQNEAQ (reference sequence).

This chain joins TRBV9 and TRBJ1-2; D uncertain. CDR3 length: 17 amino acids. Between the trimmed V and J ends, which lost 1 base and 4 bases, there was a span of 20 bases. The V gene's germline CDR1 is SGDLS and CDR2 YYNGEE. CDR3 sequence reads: CASSVPNTGNDGYGYTF. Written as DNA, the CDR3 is TGTGCCAGCAGCGTACCTAATACGGGGAATGATGGCTATGGCTACACCTTC.

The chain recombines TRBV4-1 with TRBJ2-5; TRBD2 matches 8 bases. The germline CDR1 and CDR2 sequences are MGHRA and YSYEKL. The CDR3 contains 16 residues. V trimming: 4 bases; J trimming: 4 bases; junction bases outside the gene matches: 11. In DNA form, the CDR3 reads TGCGCCAGCAGCCCCAAACCCCTAGCGGGTGGAGAGACCCAGTACTTC. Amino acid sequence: CASSPKPLAGGETQYF.

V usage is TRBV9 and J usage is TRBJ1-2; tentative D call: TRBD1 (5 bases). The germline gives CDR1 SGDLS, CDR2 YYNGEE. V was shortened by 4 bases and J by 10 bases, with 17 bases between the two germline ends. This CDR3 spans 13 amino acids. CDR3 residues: CASSPGTLKAYTF. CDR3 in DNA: TGTGCCAGCAGCCCAGGGACTCTAAAGGCCTACACCTTC.

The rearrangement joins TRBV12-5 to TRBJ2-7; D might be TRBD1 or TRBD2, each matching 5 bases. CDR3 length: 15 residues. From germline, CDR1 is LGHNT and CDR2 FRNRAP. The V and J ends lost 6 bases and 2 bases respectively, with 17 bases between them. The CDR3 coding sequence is TGTGCTAGTGGCTTCCCCCGGGGCGGAACCTACGAGCAGTACTTC. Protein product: CASGFPRGGTYEQYF.

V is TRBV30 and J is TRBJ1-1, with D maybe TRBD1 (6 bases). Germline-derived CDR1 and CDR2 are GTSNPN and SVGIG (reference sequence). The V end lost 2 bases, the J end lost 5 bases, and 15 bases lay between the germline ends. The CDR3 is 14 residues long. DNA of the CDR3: TGTGCCTGGAGTAACCAGGGGAGAATTACTGAAGCTTTCTTT. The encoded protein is CAWSNQGRITEAFF.